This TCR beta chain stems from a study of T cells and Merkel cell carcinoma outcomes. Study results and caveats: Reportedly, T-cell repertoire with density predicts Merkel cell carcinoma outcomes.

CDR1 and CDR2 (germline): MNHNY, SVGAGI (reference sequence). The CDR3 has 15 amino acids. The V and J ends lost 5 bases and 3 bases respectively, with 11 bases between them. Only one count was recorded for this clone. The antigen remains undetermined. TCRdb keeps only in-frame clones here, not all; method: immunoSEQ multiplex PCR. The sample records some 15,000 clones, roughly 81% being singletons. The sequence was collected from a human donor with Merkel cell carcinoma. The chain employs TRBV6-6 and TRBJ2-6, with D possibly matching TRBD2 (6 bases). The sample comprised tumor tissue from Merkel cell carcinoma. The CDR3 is CASSPGGVGANVLTF. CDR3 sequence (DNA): TGTGCCAGCAGTCCTGGAGGGGTTGGGGCCAACGTCCTGACTTTC.